A single sample gave rise to the 29 T cell receptor beta chains below, sequenced in a study of patients and donors after allogeneic stem cell transplantation. MiXCR was run by TCRdb on the RT-PCR reads, yielding one entry per CDR3 protein. The data show 200,000 to 250,000 distinct CDR3 sequences, over 12% seen once. The sequenced material came from blood, either unsorted or a sorted T cell fraction (not recorded which). The source is a human donor who was either an allogeneic HSCT recipient or a stem cell or donor lymphocyte infusion donor (not recorded which). It is not recorded whose cells these are; they may come from a transplant donor.

The chain joins TRBV18 to TRBJ1-4; D is undetermined. CDR1 is KGHSH, CDR2 LQKENI, per germline. V was cut by 1 base and J by 12 bases, with 9 bases left in between. CDR3 length: 12 amino acids. The CDR3 sequence: CASSPQGYELFF. CDR3 DNA sequence: TGTGCCAGCTCACCACAGGGATACGAACTGTTTTTT.

The chain links TRBV7-3 to TRBJ2-3; D is perhaps TRBD1 or TRBD2 (5 bases each). The CDR3 loop spans 15 amino acids. Germline V gene sequence: CDR1 SGHTA, CDR2 FQGTGA. Trimming removed 5 bases at V and 4 bases at J, with 16 bases between. CDR3 coding DNA: TGTGCCAGCAGCACCACAGGCACCGGGGCAGATACGCAGTATTTT. This gives the protein CASSTTGTGADTQYF.

This clonotype was found a few times. The chain couples TRBV29-1 to TRBJ1-1; maybe TRBD1 (5 bases). V lost 1 base to trimming and J lost 11 bases, with 20 bases between them. This CDR3 has 14 residues. The germline V gene encodes CDR1 SQVTM and CDR2 ANQGSEA. The CDR3 coding sequence is TGCAGCGTTGAAGGCCAGGTGAGGGGTTTGGAGGCTTTCTTT. This codes for CSVEGQVRGLEAFF.

The genes are TRBV2 and TRBJ2-5, with D unclear. The germline V gene encodes CDR1 SNHLY and CDR2 FYNNEI. The CDR3 is 12 residues long. Deletions cut 7 bases from V and 8 bases from J, with 14 bases between. The CDR3 spells CASTRPPGTQYF. The CDR3 DNA is TGTGCCAGCACTCGACCCCCTGGCACCCAGTACTTC.

This clonotype was detected only a few times. This rearrangement joins TRBV20-1 to TRBJ1-2; 12 bases are shared with TRBD1. CDR1 DFQATT and CDR2 SNEGSKA come from the germline V gene (reference sequence). The CDR3 extends over 14 amino acids. Trimming at V came to 3 bases and at J to 8 bases, leaving 7 bases not matched to a gene. The CDR3 region has the DNA TGCAGTGCTAGCCCGGGACAGGGGGCGGGCGGCTACACCTTC. This encodes CSASPGQGAGGYTF.

This clonotype was picked up many times. The V and J genes are TRBV29-1 and TRBJ1-2, with 8 bases matching TRBD1. This CDR3 contains 11 residues. The germline V gene has CDR1 SQVTM and CDR2 ANQGSEA. V trimming: 5 bases; J trimming: 7 bases; junction bases outside the gene matches: 3. In DNA, the CDR3 is TGCAGCGTTCAGGGGGCGGGTGGCTACACCTTC. Its translation: CSVQGAGGYTF.

This clonotype was found many times. The rearrangement joins TRBV5-1 to TRBJ1-1; perhaps TRBD1 as D (6 bases). Germline V gives CDR1 SGHRS, CDR2 YFSETQ. V lost 4 bases to trimming and J lost 1 base, with 20 bases between them. CDR3 length equals 17 residues. The chain's CDR3 is CASSPFTLGGRNTEAFF. DNA of the CDR3: TGCGCCAGCAGCCCGTTTACCTTAGGGGGACGGAACACTGAAGCTTTCTTT.

The chain carries TRBV5-6 and TRBJ2-3; 9 positions agree with TRBD2. J lost 1 base, V lost 4 bases, and 7 bases had no gene match. The CDR3 covers 16 residues. The germline V gene has CDR1 SGHDT and CDR2 YYEEEE. CDR3 sequence (DNA): TGTGCCAGCAGCCACACGGCTAGCGGGGGCACAGATACGCAGTATTTT. It codes for CASSHTASGGTDTQYF.

V gene TRBV30 combines with J gene TRBJ2-7; the match to TRBD1 covers 9 bases. V shed 2 bases and J 4 bases; nucleotides not matched to a gene: 6. The length of the CDR3 is 14 residues. Germline-derived CDR1 and CDR2 are GTSNPN and SVGIG (reference sequence). CDR3 DNA: TGTGCCTGGAGTCCCGGGACAGGGATATACGAGCAGTACTTC. Translating gives CAWSPGTGIYEQYF.

The chain's CDR3 is CASSYSQALSSYNEQFF. The CDR3 DNA is TGTGCCAGCAGTTACTCCCAGGCACTGAGCTCCTACAATGAGCAGTTCTTC. J is TRBJ2-1 and V is TRBV6-5; D gene ambiguous. The length of the CDR3 is 17 residues. Germline V gene data show CDR1 as MNHEY and CDR2 as SVGAGI. Deletions cut 0 bases from V and 0 bases from J, with 12 bases between.

This clonotype has at least ten counts. This CDR3 reads CASSLTPSSNQPQHF. CDR3 nucleotide sequence: TGTGCCAGCAGCTTAACCCCCTCTAGCAATCAGCCCCAGCATTTT. This rearrangement joins TRBV7-2 to TRBJ1-5; D unresolved. The CDR3 is made up of 15 amino acids. V was trimmed by 2 bases and J by 0 bases, leaving 8 bases between them. Looked up from germline, CDR1 is SGHTA and CDR2 is FQGNSA.

A few counts support this clonotype. The chain combines TRBV30 with TRBJ1-6, with a weak D call TRBD1 (6 bases). The CDR3 sequence is 14 residues long. Germline V gives CDR1 GTSNPN, CDR2 SVGIG (reference sequence). Trimming took off 3 bases at V and 7 bases at J, with 13 bases between the two ends. The CDR3 bases are TGTGCCTGGAGAGTCGACCAGGGGAATTCACCCCTCCACTTT. Translation: CAWRVDQGNSPLHF.

The chain recombines TRBV20-1 with TRBJ1-2; D not certain. CDR3 length: 10 residues. The V gene's germline CDR1 is DFQATT and CDR2 SNEGSKA (reference sequence). The germline V and J ends were trimmed by 4 bases and 6 bases, with 6 bases remaining between them. CDR3 loop: CSANKDGYTF. The CDR3 nucleotides are TGCAGTGCTAACAAGGATGGCTACACCTTC.

This clonotype was seen ten or more times. The chain recombines TRBV7-2 with TRBJ2-3, with 8 nucleotides matching TRBD2. Germline loops: CDR1 SGHTA, CDR2 FQGNSA. Germline trimming cut 0 bases from V and 2 bases from J; bases unmatched to any gene: 4. This CDR3 is built from 16 residues. The CDR3 DNA reads as TGTGCCAGCAGCTTAGCCGGGGGGGGGAACACAGATACGCAGTATTTT. This sequence encodes CASSLAGGGNTDTQYF.

The J gene is TRBJ1-2, the V gene TRBV29-1; D remains ambiguous. With 2 bases removed from V and 8 bases from J, the gap between germline ends came to 15 bases. CDR3 length equals 13 residues. CDR1 and CDR2 (germline): SQVTM, ANQGSEA. The CDR3 nucleotides read TGCAGCGTTGAACAGACACTTTACGGGGGCTACACCTTC. It specifies CSVEQTLYGGYTF.

This clonotype was detected many times. Mismatch with germline at one junction end may stem from a read error. This chain joins TRBV7-7 and TRBJ2-5, with 8 bases lining up with TRBD1. This CDR3 has 16 amino acids. Germline V gives CDR1 SSHAT, CDR2 FNYEAQ (reference sequence). This CDR3 reads CASSLYETGASETQYF. CDR3 coding DNA: TGTGCTAGCAGCCTGTACGAGACAGGGGCGTCAGAGACCCAGTACTTC.

The sample holds many counts of this clonotype. The chain couples TRBV27 to TRBJ1-2; a weak D match, TRBD1 (5 bases). CDR1 is MNHEY, CDR2 SMNVEV, per germline (reference sequence). The CDR3 totals 15 residues. V was trimmed by 5 bases and J by 1 base, leaving 14 bases between them. The DNA of the CDR3 is TGTGCCAGCAGTCCCCAGGGCAGTTTTAACTATGGCTACACCTTC. It codes for CASSPQGSFNYGYTF.

This clonotype was seen a few times. V and J are TRBV5-4 and TRBJ1-2; 10 bases are a match to TRBD1. Germline trimming cut 4 bases from V and 7 bases from J; bases unmatched to any gene: 16. CDR3 size: 17 residues. Germline-derived CDR1 and CDR2 are SGHNT and YYREEE (reference sequence). CDR3 nucleotides: TGTGCCAGCAGCCGTGACAGGGGGCTTTCCCTGTTAAGTGGCTACACCTTC. Translating gives CASSRDRGLSLLSGYTF.

This clonotype was recorded a few times. V and J are TRBV20-1 and TRBJ1-2; 10 nucleotides match TRBD1. Trimming at V came to 3 bases and at J to 5 bases, leaving 3 bases not matched to a gene. The CDR3 spans 13 residues. Germline CDR1 is DFQATT and CDR2 is SNEGSKA (reference sequence). CDR3 in amino acids: CSASQGQGYGYTF. DNA for the CDR3: TGCAGTGCTAGTCAGGGACAGGGGTATGGCTACACCTTC.

The chain couples TRBV6-1 to TRBJ1-3; D is unclear. The CDR3 has 12 residues. V was clipped by 8 bases and J by 0 bases, with 5 bases between them. The V gene's germline CDR1 is MNHNS and CDR2 SASEGT. In nucleotides, the CDR3 is TGTGCCAGCCGGGTCTCTGGAAACACCATATATTTT. This codes for CASRVSGNTIYF.

This chain links TRBV21-1 with TRBJ2-7; the listed D gene, TRBD1, was not tested against the DNA. TRBV21-1 is a documented pseudogene. CDR3 length: 20 amino acids. As DNA, the CDR3 is TGTGCCAGCAGCAAGCGGGCCAAAAATAAACAGGGGACAGGGCCCTACGAGCAGTACTTC. It encodes CASSKRAKNKQGTGPYEQYF.

The chain combines TRBV21-1 with TRBJ2-6. TRBV21-1 is a documented pseudogene. The CDR3 has 18 residues. In nucleotides, the CDR3 is TGTGCCAGCAGCAAACGAGCCGGTACCCCGAGAGGGGCCAACGTTCTGACTTTC. Protein sequence: CASSKRAGTPRGANVLTF.

There are many counts of this clonotype. The V and J genes are TRBV21-1 and TRBJ2-5; the table assigns TRBD1, which was not confirmed against the DNA. TRBV21-1 is assigned pseudogene status. This CDR3 is built from 17 residues. The CDR3 here is CASSKALFGDLIETQYF. DNA of the CDR3: TGTGCCAGCAGCAAAGCGCTTTTCGGGGACCTAATAGAGACCCAGTACTTC.

In its sample, this clonotype was seen many times. The chain uses TRBV27 and TRBJ2-7; D might be TRBD1 or TRBD2, each matching 5 bases. Trimming pared 1 base from V and 1 base from J, leaving 20 bases between. Germline values: CDR1 MNHEY, CDR2 SMNVEV (reference sequence). This CDR3 region has 18 residues. Here the CDR3 reads CASSLFWRPGTLSYEQYF. CDR3 coding DNA: TGTGCCAGCAGTTTATTTTGGCGACCGGGGACGCTATCCTACGAGCAGTACTTC.

This clonotype was seen only a few times. V usage is TRBV7-8 and J usage is TRBJ2-5; TRBD2 agrees at 8 bases. The CDR3 loop spans 15 amino acids. Germline V CDR1 and CDR2: SGHVS, FQNEAQ. V lost 3 bases and J lost 0; bases outside the gene matches: 3. The CDR3 DNA sequence: TGTGCCAGCAGCTTGGGGGGACTAGACCAAGAGACCCAGTACTTC. Its translation is CASSLGGLDQETQYF.

This clonotype was seen ten or more times. V and J are TRBV29-1 and TRBJ1-1; D is ambiguous. Germline assignment: CDR1 SQVTM and CDR2 ANQGSEA. This CDR3 has 13 amino acids. Trimming shortened V by 3 bases and J by 4 bases, and 12 bases separated the two germline ends. Here the CDR3 reads CSVEPRGGTEAFF. CDR3 nucleotide sequence: TGCAGCGTTGAGCCCCGAGGAGGCACTGAAGCTTTCTTT.

This clonotype was seen only a few times. The chain has TRBV6-1 and TRBJ2-1; 14 nucleotides agree with TRBD2. Germline CDR1 and CDR2: MNHNS and SASEGT. CDR3 size: 15 residues. J gave up 10 bases and V 6 bases, and 8 bases lay outside the gene matches. CDR3 coding DNA: TGTGCCAGCAGATCCGGGACTAGCGGGAGTTACGAGCAGTTCTTC. Translation: CASRSGTSGSYEQFF.

The gene calls are TRBV27 and TRBJ2-3, with 9 bases that match TRBD2. V gave up 7 bases and J gave up 7 bases; unmatched junction bases: 9. The CDR3 runs to 14 residues. The germline V gene encodes CDR1 MNHEY and CDR2 SMNVEV (reference sequence). CDR3 amino acids: CASIGTSPVNTQYF. CDR3 sequence (DNA): TGTGCCAGCATTGGGACTAGCCCGGTGAATACGCAGTATTTT.

This clonotype was seen more than once but under ten times. The rearrangement links TRBV5-1 to TRBJ2-5, with D possibly TRBD1 on 6 matching bases. The ends were cut back, 0 bases at V and 5 bases at J, with 14 bases in the middle. CDR3 length equals 15 residues. Germline CDR1 and CDR2: SGHRS and YFSETQ. In DNA form, the CDR3 reads TGCGCCAGCAGCTTGGGGGGACAAAAAGTGGAGACCCAGTACTTC. Residues: CASSLGGQKVETQYF.